Below are 13 T cell receptor beta chains sequenced from a single sample in a study of shared clonotypes between healthy human individuals. This table comes from immunoSEQ multiplex PCR, and its TCRdb copy is limited to in-frame clones, with some not included. The sample records about 1 million clones, about 75% being singletons. The sample consisted of memory CD4+ T cells sorted from blood. This sample's subset: CD45RA-negative fraction. These receptors all come from a man aged 18 to 35 in good health.

This clone occurred a few times. The chain is built from TRBV18 and TRBJ1-1; D unclear. Per germline, CDR1 KGHSH and CDR2 LQKENI. Trimming took off 3 bases at V and 1 base at J, with 6 bases between the two ends. This CDR3 has 13 amino acids. The CDR3 coding sequence is TGTGCCAGCTCACCTACAAGGAACACTGAAGCTTTCTTT. Translated: CASSPTRNTEAFF.

Regarding this clone: The sample has other DNA sequences that encode this CDR3 too. The V gene is TRBV5-4, the J gene TRBJ1-4; possible D gene TRBD1, 6 bases. The V gene lost 2 bases and the J gene lost 4 bases, with 9 bases spanning the gap. This CDR3 has 14 amino acids. Germline-derived CDR1 and CDR2 are SGHNT and YYREEE (reference sequence). This CDR3 is CASSLGQFNEKLFF. The CDR3 DNA reads TGTGCCAGCAGCTTAGGACAGTTTAATGAAAAACTGTTTTTT.

This clone was observed a few times. The chain links TRBV30 to TRBJ1-4; D gene uncertain. CDR3 length equals 11 residues. The germline V and J ends were trimmed by 2 bases and 5 bases, with 3 bases remaining between them. Germline CDR1 and CDR2: GTSNPN and SVGIG (reference sequence). CDR3 sequence (DNA): TGTGCCTGGAGTAGGAATGAAAAACTGTTTTTT. Encoded protein: CAWSRNEKLFF.

The CDR3 coding sequence is TGTGCCTGGAGTAGCGCCCCCGGTTCCTACGAGCAGTACTTC. Its protein is CAWSSAPGSYEQYF. V is TRBV30 and J is TRBJ2-7; D ambiguous. Trimming left V 2 bases short and J 1 base short, with 12 bases between. Germline loops: CDR1 GTSNPN, CDR2 SVGIG (reference sequence). CDR3 length: 14 amino acids.

The V and J genes are TRBV7-9 and TRBJ2-3, with a tentative D call TRBD2 (5 bases). Trimming removed 5 bases at V and 2 bases at J, with 17 bases between. The CDR3 loop spans 16 amino acids. CDR1 SEHNR and CDR2 FQNEAQ come from the germline V gene (reference sequence). The CDR3 reads CASSHTVASTTDTQYF. The CDR3 DNA sequence: TGTGCCAGCAGCCACACGGTAGCGTCAACCACAGATACGCAGTATTTT. Full variable domain (rest looked up from reference TRBV7-9 and TRBJ2-3): DTGVSQNPRHKITKRGQNVTFRCDPISEHNRLYWYRQTLGQGPEFLTYFQNEAQLEKSRLLSDRFSAERPKGSFSTLEIQRTEQGDSAMYLCASSHTVASTTDTQYFGPGTRLTVL.

This chain's CDR3 is CASSPGQGFGYEQYF. As DNA, the CDR3 is TGTGCCAGCAGCCCGGGACAGGGGTTTGGGTACGAGCAGTACTTC. The chain carries TRBV9 and TRBJ2-7; TRBD1 aligns across 10 bases. V lost 4 bases and J lost 4; bases outside the gene matches: 8. This CDR3 has 15 amino acids. Germline loops: CDR1 SGDLS, CDR2 YYNGEE.

With regard to this clone: In the same sample, other DNA sequences code for this CDR3. V is TRBV18 and J is TRBJ2-7, with a tentative D call TRBD2 (5 bases). Germline CDR1 is KGHSH and CDR2 is LQKENI. The V end was cut by 3 bases, the J end by 4 bases, with 10 bases between. The CDR3 has 13 residues. CDR3 sequence: CASSPAAGYEQYF. CDR3 sequence (DNA): TGTGCCAGCTCACCCGCTGCGGGTTACGAGCAGTACTTC.

The chain combines TRBV5-6 with TRBJ2-5; 8 bases match TRBD1. The CDR3 runs to 15 residues. The germline gives CDR1 SGHDT, CDR2 YYEEEE. The J segment lost 4 bases and the V segment lost 3 bases, leaving 8 bases of the junction unmatched. For the CDR3, the DNA is TGTGCCAGCAGCTCTGGTGCAGGGGGCGGAGAGACCCAGTACTTC. Translation gives CASSSGAGGGETQYF.

This chain uses TRBV9 with TRBJ2-1; 7 nucleotides align to TRBD2. Trimming cost V 6 bases and J 5 bases; bases outside gene matches: 11. Germline V gives CDR1 SGDLS, CDR2 YYNGEE. The CDR3 has 15 residues. The CDR3 reads CASNFDAGEDNEQFF. Written as DNA, the CDR3 is TGTGCCAGCAACTTCGATGCGGGGGAGGACAATGAGCAGTTCTTC.

The table lists this clone with a few counts. The chain combines TRBV18 with TRBJ1-4; 12 nucleotides align to TRBD1. Looked up from germline, CDR1 is KGHSH and CDR2 is LQKENI. The CDR3 loop spans 15 amino acids. Losses at the gene ends were 3 bases for V and 6 bases for J; bases not matched to a gene: 2. CDR3 bases: TGTGCCAGCTCACCCTGGGACAGGGGGCATGAAAAACTGTTTTTT. Protein product: CASSPWDRGHEKLFF. The variable domain in full, with the rest retrieved from reference TRBV18 and TRBJ1-4, is NAGVMQNPRHLVRRRGQEARLRCSPMKGHSHVYWYRQLPEEGLKFMVYLQKENIIDESGMPKERFSAEFPKEGPSILRIQQVVRGDSAAYFCASSPWDRGHEKLFFGSGTQLSVL.

The chain combines TRBV11-3 with TRBJ2-1; D not certain. The CDR3 spans 16 residues. Germline loops: CDR1 SGHNT, CDR2 YENEEA. V lost 5 bases to trimming and J lost 6 bases, with 20 bases between them. The chain's CDR3 is CASSTPYGVGSNEQFF. The CDR3 bases are TGTGCCAGCAGCACCCCTTATGGGGTAGGCTCCAATGAGCAGTTCTTC.

The V gene is TRBV19, the J gene TRBJ2-1, with 12 bases that match TRBD2. V was clipped by 3 bases and J by 2 bases; unmatched bases: 5. Germline CDR1 LNHDA, CDR2 SQIVND (reference sequence). This CDR3 has 17 residues. CDR3 residues: CASSMQLAGGPYNEQFF. The CDR3 nucleotides read TGTGCCAGTAGTATGCAACTAGCGGGAGGACCCTACAATGAGCAGTTCTTC.

This chain uses TRBV5-1 with TRBJ2-3; the match to TRBD2 covers 11 bases. The J segment lost 2 bases and the V segment lost 4 bases, leaving 6 bases of the junction unmatched. Germline V gene data show CDR1 as SGHRS and CDR2 as YFSETQ. This CDR3 region has 16 residues. CDR3 bases: TGCGCCAGCAGCCCGGGGACTAGCGGTTTCACAGATACGCAGTATTTT. Protein sequence: CASSPGTSGFTDTQYF. The complete variable domain, with remaining parts taken from reference TRBV5-1 and TRBJ2-3, reads KAGVTQTPRYLIKTRGQQVTLSCSPISGHRSVSWYQQTPGQGLQFLFEYFSETQRNKGNFPGRFSGRQFSNSRSEMNVSTLELGDSALYLCASSPGTSGFTDTQYFGPGTRLTVL.